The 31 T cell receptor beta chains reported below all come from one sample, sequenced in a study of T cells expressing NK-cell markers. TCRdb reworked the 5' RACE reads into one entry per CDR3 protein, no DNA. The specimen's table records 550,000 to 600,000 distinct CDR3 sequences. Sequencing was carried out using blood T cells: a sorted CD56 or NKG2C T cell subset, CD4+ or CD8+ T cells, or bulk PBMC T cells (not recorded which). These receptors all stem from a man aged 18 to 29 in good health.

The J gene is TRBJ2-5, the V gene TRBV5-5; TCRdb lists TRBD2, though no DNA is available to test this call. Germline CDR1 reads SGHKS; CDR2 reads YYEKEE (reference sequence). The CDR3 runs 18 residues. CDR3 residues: CASSLEGLAGGFGVTQYF.

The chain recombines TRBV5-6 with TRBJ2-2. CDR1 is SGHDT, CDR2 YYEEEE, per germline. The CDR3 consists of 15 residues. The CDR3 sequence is CASKYWTLNTGELFF.

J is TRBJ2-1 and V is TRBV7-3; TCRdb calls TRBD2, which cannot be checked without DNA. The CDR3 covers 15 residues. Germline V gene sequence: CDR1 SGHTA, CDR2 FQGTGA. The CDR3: CASSLIPLATNEQFF.

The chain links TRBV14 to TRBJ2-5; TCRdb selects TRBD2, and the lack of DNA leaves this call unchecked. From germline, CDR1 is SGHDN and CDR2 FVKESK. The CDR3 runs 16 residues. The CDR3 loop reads CASSQDVAGGKETQYF.

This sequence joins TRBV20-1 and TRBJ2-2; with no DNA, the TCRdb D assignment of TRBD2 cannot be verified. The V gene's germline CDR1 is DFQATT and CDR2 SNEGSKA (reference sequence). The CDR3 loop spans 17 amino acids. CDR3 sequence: CSARSGTSGSNPRELFF.

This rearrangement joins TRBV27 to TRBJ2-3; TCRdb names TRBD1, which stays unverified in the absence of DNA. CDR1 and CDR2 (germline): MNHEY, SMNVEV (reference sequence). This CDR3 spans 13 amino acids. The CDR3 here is CASRLVGGRTQYF.

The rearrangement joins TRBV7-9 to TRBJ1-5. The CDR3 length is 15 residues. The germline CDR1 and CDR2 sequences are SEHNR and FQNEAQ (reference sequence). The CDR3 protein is CASSLGRGIDQPQHF. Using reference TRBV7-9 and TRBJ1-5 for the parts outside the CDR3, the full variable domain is DTGVSQNPRHKITKRGQNVTFRCDPISEHNRLYWYRQTLGQGPEFLTYFQNEAQLEKSRLLSDRFSAERPKGSFSTLEIQRTEQGDSAMYLCASSLGRGIDQPQHFGDGTRLSIL.

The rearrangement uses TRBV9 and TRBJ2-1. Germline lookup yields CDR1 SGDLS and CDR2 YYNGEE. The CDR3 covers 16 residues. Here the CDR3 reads CASSADALPSYNEQFF. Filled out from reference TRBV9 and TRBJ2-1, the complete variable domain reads DSGVTQTPKHLITATGQRVTLRCSPRSGDLSVYWYQQSLDQGLQFLIQYYNGEERAKGNILERFSAQQFPDLHSELNLSSLELGDSALYFCASSADALPSYNEQFFGPGTRLTVL.

The CDR3 is CSVDIPTASSQETQYF. J is TRBJ2-5 and V is TRBV29-1; the TCRdb call, TRBD2, lacks DNA for checking. The germline gives CDR1 SQVTM, CDR2 ANQGSEA. The CDR3 loop spans 16 amino acids.

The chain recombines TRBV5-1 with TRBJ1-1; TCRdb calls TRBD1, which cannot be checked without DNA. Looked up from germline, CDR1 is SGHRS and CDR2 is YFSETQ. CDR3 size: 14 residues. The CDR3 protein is CASSRTGGNTEAFF.

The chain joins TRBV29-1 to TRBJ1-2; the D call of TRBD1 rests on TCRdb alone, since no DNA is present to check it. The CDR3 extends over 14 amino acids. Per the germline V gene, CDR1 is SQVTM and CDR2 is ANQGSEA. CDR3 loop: CSDKDRGLNYGYTF. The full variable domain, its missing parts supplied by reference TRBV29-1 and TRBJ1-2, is SAVISQKPSRDICQRGTSLTIQCQVDSQVTMMFWYRQQPGQSLTLIATANQGSEATYESGFVIDKFPISRPNLTFSTLTVSNMSPEDSSIYLCSDKDRGLNYGYTFGSGTRLTVV.

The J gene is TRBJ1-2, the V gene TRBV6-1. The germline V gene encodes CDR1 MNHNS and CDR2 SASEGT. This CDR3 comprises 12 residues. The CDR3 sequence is CASSEATGSYTF.

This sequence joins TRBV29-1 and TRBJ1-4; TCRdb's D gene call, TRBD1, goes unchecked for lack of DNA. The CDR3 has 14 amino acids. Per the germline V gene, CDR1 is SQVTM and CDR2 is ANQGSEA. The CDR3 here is CSVAGRGSNEKLFF.

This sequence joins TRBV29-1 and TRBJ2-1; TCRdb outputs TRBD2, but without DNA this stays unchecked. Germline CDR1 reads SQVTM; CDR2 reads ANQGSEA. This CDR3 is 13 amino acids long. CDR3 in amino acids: CSSSGTSGIEQFF.

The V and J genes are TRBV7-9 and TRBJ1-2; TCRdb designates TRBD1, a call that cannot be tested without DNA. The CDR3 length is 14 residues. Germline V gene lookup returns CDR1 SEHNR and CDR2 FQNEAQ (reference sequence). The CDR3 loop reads CASSLRVSNYGYTF.

CDR3 sequence reads: CSAREASGPGLVVETQYF. The chain has TRBV20-1 and TRBJ2-5; the TRBD1 assignment by TCRdb is unverifiable without DNA. Germline values: CDR1 DFQATT, CDR2 SNEGSKA (reference sequence). The length of the CDR3 is 18 residues.

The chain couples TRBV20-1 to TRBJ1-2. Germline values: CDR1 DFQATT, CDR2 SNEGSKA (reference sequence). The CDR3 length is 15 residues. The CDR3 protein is CSAIRIGWVVYGYTF.

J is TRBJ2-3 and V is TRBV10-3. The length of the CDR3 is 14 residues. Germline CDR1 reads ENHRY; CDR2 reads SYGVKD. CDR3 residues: CAIRDLTSTDTQYF.

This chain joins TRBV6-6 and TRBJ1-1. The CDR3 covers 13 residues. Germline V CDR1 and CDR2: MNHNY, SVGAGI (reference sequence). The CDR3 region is CASSYSKEGEAFF.

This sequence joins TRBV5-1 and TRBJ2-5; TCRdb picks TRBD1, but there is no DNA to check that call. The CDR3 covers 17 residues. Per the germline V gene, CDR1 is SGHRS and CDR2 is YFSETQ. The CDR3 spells CASSSPGQGLLQETQYF.

The CDR3: CSANRDREEQFF. This chain links TRBV29-1 with TRBJ2-1; TCRdb outputs TRBD1, but without DNA this stays unchecked. Germline CDR1 is SQVTM and CDR2 is ANQGSEA. The CDR3 is made up of 12 amino acids.

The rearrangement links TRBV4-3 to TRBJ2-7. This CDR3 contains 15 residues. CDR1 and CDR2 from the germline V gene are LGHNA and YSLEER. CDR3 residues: CASSQDHRGFYEQYF.

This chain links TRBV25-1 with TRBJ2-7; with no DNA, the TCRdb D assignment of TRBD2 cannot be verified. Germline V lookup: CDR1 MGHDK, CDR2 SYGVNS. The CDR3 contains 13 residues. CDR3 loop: CASSHPGGHEQYF.

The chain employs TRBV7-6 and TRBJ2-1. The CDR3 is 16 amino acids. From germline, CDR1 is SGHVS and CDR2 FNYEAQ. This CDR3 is CASSKGSPSSYNEQFF. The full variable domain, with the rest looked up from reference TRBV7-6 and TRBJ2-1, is GAGVSQSPRYKVTKRGQDVALRCDPISGHVSLYWYRQALGQGPEFLTYFNYEAQQDKSGLPNDRFSAERPEGSISTLTIQRTEQRDSAMYRCASSKGSPSSYNEQFFGPGTRLTVL.

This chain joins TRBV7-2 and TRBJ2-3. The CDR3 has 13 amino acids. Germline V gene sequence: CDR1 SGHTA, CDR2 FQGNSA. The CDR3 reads CASSSTGTDTQYF.

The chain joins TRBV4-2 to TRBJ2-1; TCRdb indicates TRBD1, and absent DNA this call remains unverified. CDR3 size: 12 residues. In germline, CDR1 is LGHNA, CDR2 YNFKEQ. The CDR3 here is CASSQRDSERFF.

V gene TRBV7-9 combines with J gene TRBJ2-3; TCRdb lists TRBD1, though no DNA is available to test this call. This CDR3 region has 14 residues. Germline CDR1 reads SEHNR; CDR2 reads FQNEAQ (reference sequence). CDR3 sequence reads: CAATGTGGTDTQYF. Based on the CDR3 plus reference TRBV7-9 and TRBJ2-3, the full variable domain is DTGVSQNPRHKITKRGQNVTFRCDPISEHNRLYWYRQTLGQGPEFLTYFQNEAQLEKSRLLSDRFSAERPKGSFSTLEIQRTEQGDSAMYLCAATGTGGTDTQYFGPGTRLTVL.

Here the CDR3 reads CASSPLAGDGTDTQYF. The rearrangement uses TRBV27 and TRBJ2-3; TCRdb lists TRBD2, though no DNA is available to test this call. Germline V gene data show CDR1 as MNHEY and CDR2 as SMNVEV (reference sequence). This CDR3 spans 16 amino acids.

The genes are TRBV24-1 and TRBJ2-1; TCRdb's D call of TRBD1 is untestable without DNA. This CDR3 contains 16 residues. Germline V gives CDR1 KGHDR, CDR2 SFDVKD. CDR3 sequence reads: CATSDLGTGRLNEQFF.

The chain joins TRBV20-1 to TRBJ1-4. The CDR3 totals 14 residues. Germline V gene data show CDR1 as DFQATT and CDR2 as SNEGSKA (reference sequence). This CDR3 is CSARVGSIFEKLFF.

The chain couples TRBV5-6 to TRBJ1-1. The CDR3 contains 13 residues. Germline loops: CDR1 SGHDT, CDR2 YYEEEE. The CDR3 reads CASSLVHNTEAFF.